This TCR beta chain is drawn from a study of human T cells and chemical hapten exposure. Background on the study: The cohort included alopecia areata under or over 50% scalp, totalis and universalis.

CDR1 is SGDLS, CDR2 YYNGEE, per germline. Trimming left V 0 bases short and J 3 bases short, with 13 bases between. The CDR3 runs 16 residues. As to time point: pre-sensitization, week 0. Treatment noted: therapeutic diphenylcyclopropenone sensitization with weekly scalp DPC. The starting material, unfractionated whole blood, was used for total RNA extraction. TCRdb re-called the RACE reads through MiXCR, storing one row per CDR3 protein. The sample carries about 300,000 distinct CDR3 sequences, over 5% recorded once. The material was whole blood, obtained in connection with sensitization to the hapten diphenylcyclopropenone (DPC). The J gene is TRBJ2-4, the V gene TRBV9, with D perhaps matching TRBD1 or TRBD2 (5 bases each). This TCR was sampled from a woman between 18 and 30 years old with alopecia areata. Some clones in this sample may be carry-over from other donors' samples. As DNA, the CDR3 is TGTGCCAGCAGCGTAGAAGGGGAGTGGGGCAAAAACATTCAGTACTTC. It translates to CASSVEGEWGKNIQYF.